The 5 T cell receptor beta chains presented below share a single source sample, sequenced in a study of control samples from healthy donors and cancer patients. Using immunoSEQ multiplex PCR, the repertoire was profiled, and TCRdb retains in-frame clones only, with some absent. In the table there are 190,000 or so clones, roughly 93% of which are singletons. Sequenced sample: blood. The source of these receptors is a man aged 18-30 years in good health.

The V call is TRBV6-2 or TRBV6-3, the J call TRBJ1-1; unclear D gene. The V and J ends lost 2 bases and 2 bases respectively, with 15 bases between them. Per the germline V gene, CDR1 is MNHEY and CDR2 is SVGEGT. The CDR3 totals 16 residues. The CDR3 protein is CASSYRGQNINTEAFF. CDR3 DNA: TGTGCCAGCAGTTACCGCGGGCAAAATATAAACACTGAAGCTTTCTTT.

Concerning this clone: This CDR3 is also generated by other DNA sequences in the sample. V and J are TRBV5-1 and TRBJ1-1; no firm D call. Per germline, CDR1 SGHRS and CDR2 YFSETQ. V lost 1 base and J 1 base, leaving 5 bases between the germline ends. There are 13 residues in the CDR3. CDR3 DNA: TGCGCCAGCAGCTTGCAGGAGAACACTGAAGCTTTCTTT. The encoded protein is CASSLQENTEAFF.

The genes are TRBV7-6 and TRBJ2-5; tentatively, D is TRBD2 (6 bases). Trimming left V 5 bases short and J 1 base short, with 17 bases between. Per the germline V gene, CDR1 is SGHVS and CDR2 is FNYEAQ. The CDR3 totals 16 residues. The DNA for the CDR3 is TGTGCCAGCAGCCACGGATTAGCGGATACCCAAGAGACCCAGTACTTC. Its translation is CASSHGLADTQETQYF.

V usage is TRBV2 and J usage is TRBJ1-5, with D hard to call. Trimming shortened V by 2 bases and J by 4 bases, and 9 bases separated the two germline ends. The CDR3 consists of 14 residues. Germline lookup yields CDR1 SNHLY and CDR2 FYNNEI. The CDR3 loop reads CASSERQTNQPQHF. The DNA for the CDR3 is TGTGCCAGCAGTGAAAGGCAGACTAATCAGCCCCAGCATTTT. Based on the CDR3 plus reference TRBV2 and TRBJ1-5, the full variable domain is EPEVTQTPSHQVTQMGQEVILRCVPISNHLYFYWYRQILGQKVEFLVSFYNNEISEKSEIFDDQFSVERPDGSNFTLKIRSTKLEDSAMYFCASSERQTNQPQHFGDGTRLSIL.

CDR3 residues: CASSPGSYTDTQYF. The DNA for the CDR3 is TGCGCCAGCAGCCCGGGGTCCTATACAGATACGCAGTATTTT. This rearrangement joins TRBV23-1 to TRBJ2-3, with D perhaps matching TRBD2 (5 bases). TRBV23-1 is an ORF, with its function uncertain. The CDR3 is 14 amino acids. V shed 6 bases and J shed 3 bases, with 13 bases lying between them.